Following are 15 T cell receptor beta chains from one sample sequenced in a study of T cell responses to AZD1222 COVID-19 vaccine. TCRdb's copy holds only in-frame clones and misses some; the assay was immunoSEQ multiplex PCR. Of about 170,000 clones in the sample, more than 80% were seen once. The material sequenced was peripheral blood, taken on day 0 of AZD1222 vaccination. These receptors originate from an adult in good health.

V gene TRBV19 combines with J gene TRBJ2-7; TRBD1 might be the D (5 bases). Trimming pared 4 bases from V and 3 bases from J, leaving 16 bases between. The CDR3 covers 15 residues. Germline assignment: CDR1 LNHDA and CDR2 SQIVND (reference sequence). The CDR3 reads CASSNLASGHYEQYF. CDR3 nucleotide sequence: TGTGCCAGTAGTAATCTCGCGTCAGGGCACTACGAGCAGTACTTC.

The chain has TRBV18 and TRBJ2-2; a weak D match, TRBD2 (5 bases). The CDR3 is 14 amino acids. Trimming shortened V by 3 bases and J by 5 bases, and 10 bases separated the two germline ends. Germline V lookup: CDR1 KGHSH, CDR2 LQKENI. CDR3 DNA sequence: TGTGCCAGCTCACCGAGGGTATTAACCGGGGAGCTGTTTTTT. Its translation is CASSPRVLTGELFF.

This clone turned up a few times. V gene TRBV6-4 combines with J gene TRBJ1-1; D gene unclear. Germline CDR1 MRHNA, CDR2 SNTAGT. The CDR3 runs 14 residues. V was clipped by 0 bases and J by 6 bases, with 11 bases between them. CDR3 amino acids: CASSDSGEGAEAFF. DNA of the CDR3: TGTGCCAGCAGTGACTCCGGGGAGGGAGCTGAAGCTTTCTTT.

The chain combines TRBV5-4 with TRBJ1-3; TRBD1 matches at 7 bases. The CDR3 covers 15 residues. From germline, CDR1 is SGHNT and CDR2 YYREEE (reference sequence). V dropped 7 bases and J dropped 0; count of bases not matched to a gene: 7. This chain's CDR3 is CASGHRDSSGNTIYF. In nucleotides, the CDR3 is TGTGCCAGCGGCCATAGGGACAGCTCTGGAAACACCATATATTTT.

The chain combines TRBV4-1 with TRBJ2-7; D gene ambiguous. The CDR3 has 14 residues. The V end was cut by 0 bases, the J end by 3 bases, with 9 bases between. Per the germline V gene, CDR1 is MGHRA and CDR2 is YSYEKL. The CDR3 is CASSQDRARYEQYF. CDR3 coding DNA: TGCGCCAGCAGCCAAGATAGGGCTCGCTACGAGCAGTACTTC.

The chain links TRBV6-5 to TRBJ1-1, with D tentatively TRBD1 (6 bases). V was clipped by 7 bases and J by 7 bases, with 22 bases between them. Germline V CDR1 and CDR2: MNHEY, SVGAGI. The CDR3 has 15 residues. In DNA form, the CDR3 reads TGTGCCAGCATTGCTCTGATAGGGGGAGGCGGTGAAGCTTTCTTT. It translates to CASIALIGGGGEAFF.

V usage is TRBV3-1 (or the pseudogene TRBV3-2) and J usage is TRBJ1-3, with unresolved D. The germline CDR1 and CDR2 sequences are LGHDT and YNNKEL (reference sequence). The CDR3 runs to 16 residues. Trimming removed 1 base at V and 1 base at J, with 11 bases between. The CDR3 loop is CASSQGLLQSGNTIYF. The CDR3 DNA follows: TGTGCCAGCAGCCAAGGCTTGTTACAGTCTGGAAACACCATATATTTT.

The chain employs TRBV5-6 and TRBJ2-2; D is possibly TRBD2 (6 bases). The V end lost 1 base, the J end lost 6 bases, and 16 bases lay between the germline ends. CDR3 length: 16 residues. Germline V CDR1 and CDR2: SGHDT, YYEEEE. CDR3 coding DNA: TGTGCCAGCAGCTTGCTTCCGGGGAGCGGGCCCGGGGAGCTGTTTTTT. This translates into CASSLLPGSGPGELFF.

V usage is TRBV5-1 and J usage is TRBJ2-1, with D possibly being TRBD2 (5 bases). Germline-derived CDR1 and CDR2 are SGHRS and YFSETQ. V dropped 3 bases and J dropped 7 bases, with 26 bases sitting between them. The CDR3 runs to 18 residues. The CDR3 is CASSSAKVALPPSNEQFF. CDR3 bases: TGCGCCAGCAGCTCCGCCAAAGTAGCGCTCCCCCCGAGTAATGAGCAGTTCTTC.

The rearrangement uses TRBV30 and TRBJ1-4, with D hard to call. Germline V gene sequence: CDR1 GTSNPN, CDR2 SVGIG (reference sequence). V was trimmed by 2 bases and J by 8 bases, leaving 12 bases between them. The CDR3 runs 13 residues. The chain's CDR3 is CAWSPDGYEKLFF. CDR3 nucleotides: TGTGCCTGGAGTCCGGACGGGTACGAAAAACTGTTTTTT.

The rearrangement links TRBV27 to TRBJ2-3; no clear D gene. Germline CDR1 MNHEY, CDR2 SMNVEV (reference sequence). The V and J ends lost 2 bases and 6 bases respectively, with 9 bases between them. CDR3 length: 13 amino acids. CDR3 in amino acids: CASSLTATDTQYF. CDR3 DNA sequence: TGTGCCAGCAGTTTAACCGCTACGGATACGCAGTATTTT.

The chain employs TRBV12-5 and TRBJ1-6; D gene uncertain. The CDR3 extends over 13 amino acids. Germline V gives CDR1 LGHNT, CDR2 FRNRAP. With 6 bases removed from V and 6 bases from J, the gap between germline ends came to 9 bases. The DNA for the CDR3 is TGTGCTAGTGGGACTTCTTTTAATTCACCCCTCCACTTT. This codes for CASGTSFNSPLHF.

The chain couples TRBV3-1 (or the pseudogene TRBV3-2) to TRBJ1-1, with a tentative D call TRBD1 (5 bases). Trimming stripped 0 bases from V and 6 bases from J, with 8 bases between. This CDR3 has 13 amino acids. From germline, CDR1 is LGHDT and CDR2 YNNKEL (reference sequence). The CDR3 sequence: CASSQDRAAEAFF. CDR3 in DNA: TGTGCCAGCAGCCAAGACAGGGCGGCTGAAGCTTTCTTT.

V gene TRBV3-1 (or the pseudogene TRBV3-2) combines with J gene TRBJ1-1, with TRBD1 identical over 8 bases. CDR1 LGHDT and CDR2 YNNKEL come from the germline V gene (reference sequence). The V gene end was trimmed by 3 bases and the J gene end by 5 bases; junction bases not matched to a gene: 8. The CDR3 is 15 amino acids. CDR3 in amino acids: CASSQKTGVGTEAFF. CDR3 nucleotides: TGTGCCAGCAGCCAGAAGACAGGGGTCGGGACTGAAGCTTTCTTT.

This clone occurred once. This CDR3 is CASSRSGWNTEAFF. The CDR3 DNA reads as TGTGCCAGCAGCCGGAGCGGGTGGAACACTGAAGCTTTCTTT. This chain links TRBV5-4 with TRBJ1-1; no clear D. Germline values: CDR1 SGHNT, CDR2 YYREEE (reference sequence). Trimming took off 4 bases at V and 1 base at J, with 11 bases between the two ends. This CDR3 spans 14 amino acids.